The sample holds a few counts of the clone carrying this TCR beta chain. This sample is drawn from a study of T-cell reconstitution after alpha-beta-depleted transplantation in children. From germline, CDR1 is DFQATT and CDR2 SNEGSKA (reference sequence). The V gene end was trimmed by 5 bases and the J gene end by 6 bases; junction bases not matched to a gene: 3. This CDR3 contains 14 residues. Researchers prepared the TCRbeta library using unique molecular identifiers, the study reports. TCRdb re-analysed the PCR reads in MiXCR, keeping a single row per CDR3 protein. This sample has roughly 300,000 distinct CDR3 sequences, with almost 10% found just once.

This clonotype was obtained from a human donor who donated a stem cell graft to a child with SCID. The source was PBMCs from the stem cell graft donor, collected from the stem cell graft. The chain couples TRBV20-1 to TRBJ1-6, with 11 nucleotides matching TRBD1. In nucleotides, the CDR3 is TGCAGTGCTCCCGGGACAGGGGGTAATTCACCCCTCCACTTT. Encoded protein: CSAPGTGGNSPLHF.